These T cell receptor beta chains were read from a single sample in a study of T cell repertoires in cytomegalovirus infection. Their target antigens are unknown. TCRdb passed the reads through MiXCR, listing each CDR3 protein once. The sample has approximately 280,000 distinct CDR3 sequences, 20% to 25% seen once. The sample here was cultured PBMCs, taken from culture after CMV antigen stimulation. These receptors all come from a human donor in good health (CMV status not recorded). Some clones in this sample may be carry-over from other donors' samples. The CDR3 runs from the conserved cysteine through the conserved F or W. The order of the fields is V gene, CDR3 protein.

TRBV6-2/TRBV6-3 | CASSYTPGLASGREQFF
TRBV6-1 | CASSRASSGRGGGTDTQYF
TRBV20-1 | CSARTERDSYNEQFF
TRBV12-3/TRBV12-4 | CAAGRGDEQYF
TRBV19 | CASIRDRGYTEAFF
TRBV18 | CASSPGVGSGSNQPQHF
TRBV12-3/TRBV12-4 | CASRFQGANEQFF
TRBV4-1 | CASSQDRAGGSNEQLF
TRBV5-1 | CASSPRPIGQGAYEQYF
TRBV20-1 | CSARSVRELFF
TRBV4-3 | CASSQDRGTTWGTQYF
TRBV5-1 | CASSLGDGNEQFF
TRBV25-1 | CASRGTGPGYF
TRBV7-2 | CASSLMLKSTDTQYF
TRBV6-5 | CASSYSGFNYGYTF
TRBV20-1 | CSARDRAYSRGSETQYF
TRBV7-6 | CASSSSVGARGYTF
TRBV7-4 | CASGRDGLSLNEQFF
TRBV20-1 | CSARGPDGSEQYF
TRBV5-6 | CASSLTGKVTGELFF
TRBV29-1 | CSVLSSPTDTQYF
TRBV10-3 | CAISEAGLMDQPQHF
TRBV30 | CAWSLRRSGEQFF
TRBV2 | CASRQYSNQPQHF